This TCR beta chain comes out of a study of blood T cell repertoires in COVID-19. Study summary: COVID-19 samples collected from the United States, Italy and Spain covered acute and convalescent phases. T cells, B-cell-depleted T cells, or PBMCs provided the cDNA or gDNA that served as material.

Original analysis: Reference gene primer amplification yielded estimated nucleated cell counts. Profiling relied on immunoSEQ multiplex PCR, and the TCRdb table lists in-frame clones only, not all of them. For V, J and clone size, that table is used; D and trimming come from the DNA. Here the sample spans more than 60,000 clones, approximately 87% being singletons. The clonotype originates from a man aged 50 to 59 with active COVID-19. The material sequenced was peripheral blood.

The CDR3 sequence is CASSTHHPRETQYF. The CDR3 DNA sequence: TGTGCCAGCAGCACCCACCACCCTCGGGAGACCCAGTACTTC. V is TRBV7-9 and J is TRBJ2-5; no firm D call. The CDR3 extends over 14 amino acids. V shed 5 bases and J shed 5 bases, with 15 bases lying between them. CDR1 SEHNR and CDR2 FQNEAQ come from the germline V gene (reference sequence).